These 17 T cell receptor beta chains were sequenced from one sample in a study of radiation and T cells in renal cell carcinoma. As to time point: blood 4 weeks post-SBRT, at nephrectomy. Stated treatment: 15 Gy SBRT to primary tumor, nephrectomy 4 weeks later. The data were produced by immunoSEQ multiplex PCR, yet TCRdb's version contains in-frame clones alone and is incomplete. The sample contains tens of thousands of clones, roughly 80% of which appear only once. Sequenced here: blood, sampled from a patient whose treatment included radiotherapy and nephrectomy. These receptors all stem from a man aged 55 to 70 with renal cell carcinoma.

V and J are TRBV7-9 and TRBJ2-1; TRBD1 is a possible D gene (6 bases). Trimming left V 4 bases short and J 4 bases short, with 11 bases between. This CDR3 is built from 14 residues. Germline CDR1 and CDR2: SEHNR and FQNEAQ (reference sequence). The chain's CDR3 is CASSSRGGYNEQFF. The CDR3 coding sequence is TGTGCCAGCAGCTCCAGAGGGGGTTACAATGAGCAGTTCTTC.

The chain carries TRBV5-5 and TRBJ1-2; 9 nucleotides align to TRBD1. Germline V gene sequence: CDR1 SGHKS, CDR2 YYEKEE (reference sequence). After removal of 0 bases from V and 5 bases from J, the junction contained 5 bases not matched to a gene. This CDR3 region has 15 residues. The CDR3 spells CASSLDPGQGYGYTF. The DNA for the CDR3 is TGTGCCAGCAGCTTGGACCCGGGACAGGGTTATGGCTACACCTTC.

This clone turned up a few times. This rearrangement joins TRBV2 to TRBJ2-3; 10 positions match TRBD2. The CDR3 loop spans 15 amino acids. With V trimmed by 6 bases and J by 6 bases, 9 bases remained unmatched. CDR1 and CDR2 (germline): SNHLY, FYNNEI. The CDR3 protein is CASSHGLAASDTQYF. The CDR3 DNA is TGTGCCAGCAGCCACGGACTAGCGGCCTCCGATACGCAGTATTTT. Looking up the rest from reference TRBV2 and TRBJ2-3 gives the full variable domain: EPEVTQTPSHQVTQMGQEVILRCVPISNHLYFYWYRQILGQKVEFLVSFYNNEISEKSEIFDDQFSVERPDGSNFTLKIRSTKLEDSAMYFCASSHGLAASDTQYFGPGTRLTVL.

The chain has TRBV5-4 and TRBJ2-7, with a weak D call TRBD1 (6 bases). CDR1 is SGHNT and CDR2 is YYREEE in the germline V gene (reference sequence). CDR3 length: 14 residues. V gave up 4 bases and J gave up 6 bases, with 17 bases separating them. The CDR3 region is CASSPDSENPEQYF. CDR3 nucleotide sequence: TGTGCCAGCAGCCCGGACAGTGAGAACCCCGAGCAGTACTTC. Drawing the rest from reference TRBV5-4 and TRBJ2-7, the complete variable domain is ETGVTQSPTHLIKTRGQQVTLRCSSQSGHNTVSWYQQALGQGPQFIFQYYREEENGRGNFPPRFSGLQFPNYSSELNVNALELDDSALYLCASSPDSENPEQYFGPGTRLTVT.

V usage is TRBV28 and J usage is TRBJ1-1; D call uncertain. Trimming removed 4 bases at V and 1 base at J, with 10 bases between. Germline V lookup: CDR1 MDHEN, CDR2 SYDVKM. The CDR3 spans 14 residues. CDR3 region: CASSYRRENTEAFF. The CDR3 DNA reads TGTGCCAGCAGTTACCGACGGGAGAACACTGAAGCTTTCTTT.

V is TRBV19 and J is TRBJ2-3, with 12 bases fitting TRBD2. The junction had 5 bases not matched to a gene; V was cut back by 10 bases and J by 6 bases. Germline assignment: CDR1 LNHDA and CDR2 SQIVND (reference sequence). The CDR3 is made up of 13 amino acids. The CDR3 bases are TGTGCCACAGTACTAGCGGGAGGTGATACGCAGTATTTT. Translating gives CATVLAGGDTQYF.

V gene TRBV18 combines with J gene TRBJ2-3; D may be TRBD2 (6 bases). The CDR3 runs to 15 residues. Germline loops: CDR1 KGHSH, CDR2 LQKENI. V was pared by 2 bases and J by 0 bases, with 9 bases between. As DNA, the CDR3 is TGTGCCAGCTCACCAGATGGGACTAGCACAGATACGCAGTATTTT. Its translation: CASSPDGTSTDTQYF.

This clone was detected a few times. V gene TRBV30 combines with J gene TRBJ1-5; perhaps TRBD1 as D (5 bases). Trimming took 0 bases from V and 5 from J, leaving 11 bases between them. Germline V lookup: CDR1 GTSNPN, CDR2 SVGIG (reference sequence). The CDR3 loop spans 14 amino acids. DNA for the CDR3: TGTGCCTGGAGTGTAATAGGGGTGGATCAGCCCCAGCATTTT. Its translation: CAWSVIGVDQPQHF.

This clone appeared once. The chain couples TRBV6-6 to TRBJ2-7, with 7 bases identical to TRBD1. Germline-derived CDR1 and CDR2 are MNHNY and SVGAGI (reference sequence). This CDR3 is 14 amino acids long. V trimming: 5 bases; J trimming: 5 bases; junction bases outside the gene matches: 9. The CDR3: CASSLRDRRDEQYF. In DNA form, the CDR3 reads TGTGCCAGCAGTCTCCGGGACAGAAGAGACGAGCAGTACTTC.

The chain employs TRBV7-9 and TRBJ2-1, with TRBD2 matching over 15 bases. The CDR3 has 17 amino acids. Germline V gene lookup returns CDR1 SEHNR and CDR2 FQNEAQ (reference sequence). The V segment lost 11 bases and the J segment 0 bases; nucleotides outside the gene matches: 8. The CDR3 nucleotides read TGTGCCGGCGAGGGACTAGCGGGGGGAAGCTCCTACAATGAGCAGTTCTTC. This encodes CAGEGLAGGSSYNEQFF.

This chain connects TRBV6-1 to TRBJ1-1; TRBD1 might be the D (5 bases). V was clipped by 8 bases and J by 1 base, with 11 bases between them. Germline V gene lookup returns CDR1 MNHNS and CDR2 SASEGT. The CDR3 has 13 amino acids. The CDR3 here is CASRLQANTEAFF. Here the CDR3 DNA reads TGTGCCAGCCGGCTACAGGCGAACACTGAAGCTTTCTTT.

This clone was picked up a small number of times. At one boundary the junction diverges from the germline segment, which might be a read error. CDR3 DNA: TGCGCCAGCACCTTGGGAAGACAGGGTTGGACTGAAGCTTTCTTT. Its translation is CASTLGRQGWTEAFF. This rearrangement joins TRBV5-1 to TRBJ1-1; the match to TRBD1 covers 7 bases. The length of the CDR3 is 15 residues. Germline CDR1 is SGHRS and CDR2 is YFSETQ.

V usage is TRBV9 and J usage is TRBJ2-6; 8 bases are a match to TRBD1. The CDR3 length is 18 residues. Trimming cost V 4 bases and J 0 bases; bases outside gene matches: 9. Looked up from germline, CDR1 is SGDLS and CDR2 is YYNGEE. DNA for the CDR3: TGTGCCAGCAGCCCCCACAGGGGGGAAAGCTCTGGGGCCAACGTCCTGACTTTC. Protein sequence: CASSPHRGESSGANVLTF.

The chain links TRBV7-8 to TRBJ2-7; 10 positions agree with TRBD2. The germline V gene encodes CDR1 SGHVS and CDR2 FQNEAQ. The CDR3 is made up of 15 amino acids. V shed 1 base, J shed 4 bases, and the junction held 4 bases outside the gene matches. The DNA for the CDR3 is TGTGCCAGCAGCTTAGAGCTTAGCGGGAGGTACGAGCAGTACGTC. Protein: CASSLELSGRYEQYV.

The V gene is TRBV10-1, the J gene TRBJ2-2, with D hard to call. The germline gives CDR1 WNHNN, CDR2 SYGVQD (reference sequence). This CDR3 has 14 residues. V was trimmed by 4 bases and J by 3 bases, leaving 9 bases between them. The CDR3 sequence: CASSVDLHTGELFF. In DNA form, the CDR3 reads TGCGCCAGCAGTGTCGACTTGCACACCGGGGAGCTGTTTTTT.

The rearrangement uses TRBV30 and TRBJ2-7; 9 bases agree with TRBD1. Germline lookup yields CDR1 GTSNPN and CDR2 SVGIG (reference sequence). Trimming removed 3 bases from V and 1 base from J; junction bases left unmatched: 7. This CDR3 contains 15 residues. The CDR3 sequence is CAWSVGGQGSYEQYF. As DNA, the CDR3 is TGTGCCTGGAGCGTAGGTGGACAGGGGTCCTACGAGCAGTACTTC.

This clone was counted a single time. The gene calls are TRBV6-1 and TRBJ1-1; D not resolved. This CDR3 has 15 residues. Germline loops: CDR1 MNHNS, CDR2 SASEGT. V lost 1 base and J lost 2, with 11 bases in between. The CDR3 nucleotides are TGTGCCAGCAGTGAAGGCGCCAGCCTAAACACTGAAGCTTTCTTT. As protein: CASSEGASLNTEAFF.